These 27 T cell receptor beta chains were all obtained from the same sample, sequenced in a study of blood T cell repertoires in COVID-19. Only in-frame clones appear in the TCRdb table, and some are missing; sequencing was by immunoSEQ multiplex PCR. This table has about 360,000 clones, 86% appearing once. The sequencing input was peripheral blood. The source is a woman in her fifties or sixties with COVID-19, enrolled during active disease.

CDR3 DNA sequence: TGTGCCAGCAGCGTCTCCGGGGAGGTTTCATCTGGAAACACCATATATTTT. Protein: CASSVSGEVSSGNTIYF. This chain uses TRBV9 with TRBJ1-3; D unresolved. Germline CDR1 SGDLS, CDR2 YYNGEE. V was cut by 2 bases and J by 1 base, with 16 bases left in between. The CDR3 has 17 residues.

The chain is built from TRBV14 and TRBJ1-2; 8 nucleotides match TRBD1. The CDR3 contains 14 residues. Germline V gene lookup returns CDR1 SGHDN and CDR2 FVKESK. V lost 6 bases, J lost 3 bases, and 6 bases stayed unmatched. This chain's CDR3 is CASRPDRADYGYTF. The CDR3 coding sequence is TGTGCCAGCAGACCGGACAGGGCGGACTATGGCTACACCTTC.

The chain has TRBV19 and TRBJ2-5, with a weak D call TRBD2 (7 bases). There are 15 residues in the CDR3. Germline V gene data show CDR1 as LNHDA and CDR2 as SQIVND (reference sequence). V was trimmed by 3 bases and J by 5 bases, leaving 16 bases between them. CDR3 protein: CASSMRKGGRETQYF. CDR3 DNA sequence: TGTGCCAGTAGTATGAGAAAGGGGGGGAGGGAGACCCAGTACTTC.

The chain has TRBV11-3 and TRBJ2-7; 9 nucleotides agree with TRBD1. The CDR3 is 16 amino acids. Trimming removed 0 bases from V and 3 bases from J; junction bases left unmatched: 6. Looked up from germline, CDR1 is SGHNT and CDR2 is YENEEA. In DNA form, the CDR3 reads TGTGCCAGCAGCTTAGAAGGGGGACAGGGTTACTACGAGCAGTACTTC. It specifies CASSLEGGQGYYEQYF.

The gene calls are TRBV4-1 and TRBJ2-5; 9 nucleotides line up with TRBD2. V lost 1 base to trimming and J lost 3 bases; unmatched junction nucleotides: 0. The CDR3 is 14 amino acids. From germline, CDR1 is MGHRA and CDR2 YSYEKL. As DNA, the CDR3 is TGCGCCAGCAGCCAAGGACTAGCGGAAGAGACCCAGTACTTC. Its translation: CASSQGLAEETQYF.

V and J are TRBV29-1 and TRBJ1-2; a weak D match, TRBD1 (5 bases). The CDR3 has 13 amino acids. Trimming took off 3 bases at V and 8 bases at J, with 16 bases between the two ends. The germline V gene has CDR1 SQVTM and CDR2 ANQGSEA. Here the CDR3 DNA reads TGCAGCGTTGACAACAGGCCTACCGAGGGCTACACCTTC. It translates to CSVDNRPTEGYTF.

This chain connects TRBV12-5 to TRBJ1-4; 8 bases are a match to TRBD1. V dropped 5 bases and J dropped 4; count of bases not matched to a gene: 3. The CDR3 length is 14 residues. The germline CDR1 and CDR2 sequences are LGHNT and FRNRAP. Here the CDR3 DNA reads TGTGCTAGTGGTCAGGGGGCGCTTAATGAAAAACTGTTTTTT. Translation: CASGQGALNEKLFF.

The chain is built from TRBV19 and TRBJ2-7; the match to TRBD1 covers 7 bases. Trimming cost V 4 bases and J 1 base; bases outside gene matches: 10. The CDR3 is made up of 16 amino acids. Germline CDR1 is LNHDA and CDR2 is SQIVND (reference sequence). In nucleotides, the CDR3 is TGTGCCAGTAGTAGGACAGGATTAAGCCCATCCTACGAGCAGTACTTC. It specifies CASSRTGLSPSYEQYF.

This chain links TRBV2 with TRBJ2-7; tentative D call: TRBD2 (6 bases). Trimming removed 4 bases at V and 4 bases at J, with 8 bases between. CDR3 length: 12 residues. Germline V gene sequence: CDR1 SNHLY, CDR2 FYNNEI. CDR3 DNA sequence: TGTGCCAGCAGTGTCGGGGGATACGAGCAGTACTTC. Amino acids: CASSVGGYEQYF.

The chain links TRBV5-1 to TRBJ1-5, with D perhaps TRBD1 (5 bases). CDR1 is SGHRS, CDR2 YFSETQ, per germline. Trimming cost V 3 bases and J 5 bases, with 15 bases left between them. The CDR3 has 15 amino acids. CDR3: CASSWGAGGDQPQHF. CDR3 sequence (DNA): TGCGCCAGCAGCTGGGGCGCGGGGGGGGATCAGCCCCAGCATTTT. The full variable domain, its missing parts supplied by reference TRBV5-1 and TRBJ1-5, is KAGVTQTPRYLIKTRGQQVTLSCSPISGHRSVSWYQQTPGQGLQFLFEYFSETQRNKGNFPGRFSGRQFSNSRSEMNVSTLELGDSALYLCASSWGAGGDQPQHFGDGTRLSIL.

V gene TRBV11-2 combines with J gene TRBJ1-2; D gene unclear. V was cut by 0 bases and J by 2 bases, with 10 bases left in between. The germline gives CDR1 SGHAT, CDR2 FQNNGV. This CDR3 has 15 amino acids. CDR3 sequence: CASSLDNGRNYGYTF. CDR3 bases: TGTGCCAGCAGCTTAGATAACGGGAGGAACTATGGCTACACCTTC.

The V and J genes are TRBV11-2 and TRBJ2-7, with D perhaps matching TRBD2 (7 bases). The CDR3 sequence is 14 residues long. CDR1 and CDR2 from the germline V gene are SGHAT and FQNNGV. V shed 3 bases and J shed 5 bases, with 14 bases lying between them. The CDR3 here is CASSFKGGWDEQYF. The CDR3 DNA is TGTGCCAGCAGCTTTAAGGGGGGGTGGGACGAGCAGTACTTC.

This chain joins TRBV19 and TRBJ2-2; possible D gene TRBD1, 5 bases. Germline CDR1 and CDR2: LNHDA and SQIVND (reference sequence). The CDR3 spans 14 residues. V shed 3 bases and J shed 5 bases, with 10 bases lying between them. CDR3 loop: CASSIDSWTGELFF. CDR3 sequence (DNA): TGTGCCAGTAGTATCGACAGTTGGACCGGGGAGCTGTTTTTT.

This clone came up a few times. CDR3 in DNA: TGTGCCATCAGTGAGACACAGGGTCGTTCCTACAATGAGCAGTTCTTC. It encodes CAISETQGRSYNEQFF. This chain connects TRBV10-3 to TRBJ2-1; tentatively, D is TRBD1 (6 bases). The CDR3 is 16 amino acids. The germline CDR1 and CDR2 sequences are ENHRY and SYGVKD. Trimming stripped 2 bases from V and 1 base from J, with 12 bases between.

The chain couples TRBV4-1 to TRBJ1-2; possibly TRBD1 for D (6 bases). This CDR3 is 14 amino acids long. Looked up from germline, CDR1 is MGHRA and CDR2 is YSYEKL. Trimming cost V 0 bases and J 7 bases, with 12 bases left between them. CDR3 bases: TGCGCCAGCAGCCAAGAAACAGGGCTTGGTGGCTACACCTTC. Amino acids: CASSQETGLGGYTF.

The gene calls are TRBV21-1 and TRBJ2-2; no check of the table's D call, TRBD1, against the DNA was made. TRBV21-1 is a known pseudogene. The CDR3 is made up of 19 amino acids. The CDR3 DNA follows: TGTGCCAGCAGCAAAGGTTACCGGACAGGGGCCCTTAACACCGGGGAGCTGTTTTTT. Translation: CASSKGYRTGALNTGELFF.

The chain recombines TRBV6-5 with TRBJ2-3, with 13 bases aligning to TRBD2. CDR3 length: 16 amino acids. With 4 bases clipped from V and 6 bases from J, the junction kept 7 bases outside the gene matches. Looked up from germline, CDR1 is MNHEY and CDR2 is SVGAGI. The CDR3 sequence: CASSSELAGGWDTQYF. In DNA, the CDR3 is TGTGCCAGCAGTTCCGAACTAGCGGGGGGGTGGGATACGCAGTATTTT.

The gene calls are TRBV18 and TRBJ2-3, with a possible D match to TRBD1 (5 bases). The CDR3 is made up of 15 amino acids. V was cut by 1 base and J by 3 bases, with 11 bases left in between. Per the germline V gene, CDR1 is KGHSH and CDR2 is LQKENI. CDR3 in amino acids: CASSPLGAGTDTQYF. CDR3 sequence (DNA): TGTGCCAGCTCACCACTAGGGGCTGGTACAGATACGCAGTATTTT. Combining the CDR3 with reference TRBV18 and TRBJ2-3 gives the whole variable domain NAGVMQNPRHLVRRRGQEARLRCSPMKGHSHVYWYRQLPEEGLKFMVYLQKENIIDESGMPKERFSAEFPKEGPSILRIQQVVRGDSAAYFCASSPLGAGTDTQYFGPGTRLTVL.

The J gene is TRBJ2-6, the V gene TRBV7-9, with D uncertain. The CDR3 is 15 residues long. CDR1 and CDR2 (germline): SEHNR, FQNEAQ (reference sequence). The V end was cut by 0 bases, the J end by 1 base, with 4 bases between. The DNA of the CDR3 is TGTGCCAGCAGCTTAGCGCAGTCTGGGGCCAACGTCCTGACTTTC. This encodes CASSLAQSGANVLTF.

The gene calls are TRBV27 and TRBJ2-5; 7 bases fit TRBD2. This CDR3 is built from 16 residues. Trimming cost V 1 base and J 1 base; bases outside gene matches: 6. CDR1 MNHEY and CDR2 SMNVEV come from the germline V gene (reference sequence). The CDR3 DNA is TGTGCCAGCAGTTTATGGGGGGGAAGGGGCCAAGAGACCCAGTACTTC. It translates to CASSLWGGRGQETQYF.

The rearrangement uses TRBV7-9 and TRBJ1-2; 9 nucleotides align to TRBD1. In germline, CDR1 is SEHNR, CDR2 FQNEAQ (reference sequence). Unmatched junction bases numbered 5, after V lost 1 base and J lost 8 bases. The CDR3 contains 14 residues. The CDR3 spells CASSLDGTGRGYTF. The DNA of the CDR3 is TGTGCCAGCAGCTTAGACGGGACAGGGCGCGGCTACACCTTC.

The V call is TRBV19, the J call TRBJ1-1; D not certain. Trimming took 4 bases from V and 5 from J, leaving 11 bases between them. The CDR3 is made up of 13 amino acids. CDR1 and CDR2 from the germline V gene are LNHDA and SQIVND (reference sequence). This CDR3 reads CASSTPESTEAFF. CDR3 DNA: TGTGCCAGTAGTACTCCCGAGAGTACTGAAGCTTTCTTT.

This clone showed up just a few times. The V gene is TRBV6-5, the J gene TRBJ2-7; 10 positions match TRBD1. Germline V gives CDR1 MNHEY, CDR2 SVGAGI. The ends lost 4 bases at V and 5 bases at J; junction bases unmatched: 5. This CDR3 spans 14 amino acids. The CDR3 nucleotides are TGTGCCAGCAGTTCTCGACAGGGGGCCCACGAGCAGTACTTC. This sequence encodes CASSSRQGAHEQYF.

The genes are TRBV7-8 and TRBJ1-5; tentatively, D is TRBD1 (6 bases). The length of the CDR3 is 16 residues. Trimming took off 5 bases at V and 6 bases at J, with 20 bases between the two ends. CDR1 is SGHVS, CDR2 FQNEAQ, per germline. The CDR3 nucleotides read TGTGCCAGCAGCACCCGGACAGATTTAAGTGGTCAGCCCCAGCATTTT. Protein sequence: CASSTRTDLSGQPQHF.

The V and J genes are TRBV5-1 and TRBJ2-1; TRBD2 matches 9 bases. The length of the CDR3 is 16 residues. With V trimmed by 0 bases and J by 8 bases, 9 bases remained unmatched. The germline V gene has CDR1 SGHRS and CDR2 YFSETQ. CDR3 in amino acids: CASSLERGAGGDEQFF. The CDR3 coding sequence is TGCGCCAGCAGCTTGGAGCGGGGGGCCGGCGGCGATGAGCAGTTCTTC.

The chain joins TRBV4-1 to TRBJ2-3, with TRBD1 as a possible D gene (6 bases). CDR1 MGHRA and CDR2 YSYEKL come from the germline V gene. The ends were cut back, 4 bases at V and 0 bases at J, with 8 bases in the middle. The CDR3 length is 14 residues. CDR3 nucleotides: TGCGCCAGCAGCCTTGGACAGAGCACAGATACGCAGTATTTT. As protein: CASSLGQSTDTQYF.

The chain couples TRBV11-3 to TRBJ2-7; a possible D gene is TRBD1 (6 bases). There are 14 residues in the CDR3. Germline-derived CDR1 and CDR2 are SGHNT and YENEEA. Trimming pared 5 bases from V and 6 bases from J, leaving 17 bases between. The CDR3 spells CASSPETQGREQYF. The CDR3 coding sequence is TGTGCCAGCAGCCCTGAAACACAGGGCCGCGAGCAGTACTTC.